These 10 T cell receptor beta chains were all obtained from the same sample, sequenced in a study of CD4+ T cells in melanoma (dated 2022 in TCRdb). The protocol used for the library was the immunoSEQ multiplex PCR assay. TCRdb mirrors the immuneACCESS table, restricted to in-frame sequences. Some clones are absent from its copies; in checked studies, under half trace to an unresolved V gene, and the reason for the others is unknown. A total of nearly 50,000 clones appear in this sample, 89% of them only once. About 11% of the sample rests with the top ten. Sequencing input: peripheral blood. The source is a human donor with melanoma.

The V call is TRBV7-8, the J call TRBJ2-1, with D perhaps TRBD1 or TRBD2 (5 bases each). The length of the CDR3 is 14 residues. Germline CDR1 is SGHVS and CDR2 is FQNEAQ. V lost 5 bases and J lost 13, with 21 bases in between. The DNA of the CDR3 is TGTGCCAGCAGCGAATCCGGGACCCCATTTAGTCAGTTCTTC. This encodes CASSESGTPFSQFF.

The J gene is TRBJ2-5, the V gene TRBV9; D gene uncertain. Germline-derived CDR1 and CDR2 are SGDLS and YYNGEE. V lost 0 bases to trimming and J lost 4 bases, with 10 bases between them. The CDR3 runs to 14 residues. As DNA, the CDR3 is TGTGCCAGCAGCGTAGCTGATTCCCCAGAGACCCAGTACTTC. Amino acids: CASSVADSPETQYF.

The chain uses TRBV30 and TRBJ1-2; 10 bases align to TRBD1. The CDR3 is made up of 15 amino acids. Trimming at V came to 1 base and at J to 6 bases, leaving 8 bases not matched to a gene. CDR1 is GTSNPN and CDR2 is SVGIG in the germline V gene (reference sequence). CDR3 DNA: TGTGCCTGGAGTGACCGGGACAGGGGTTTTAATGGCTACACCTTC. The encoded protein is CAWSDRDRGFNGYTF. Variable domain in full (rest from reference TRBV30 and TRBJ1-2): SQTIHQWPATLVQPVGSPLSLECTVEGTSNPNLYWYRQAAGRGLQLLFYSVGIGQISSEVPQNLSASRPQDRQFILSSKKLLLSDSGFYLCAWSDRDRGFNGYTFGSGTRLTVV.

The rearrangement links TRBV6-4 to TRBJ2-3; D is ambiguous. V was cut by 6 bases and J by 6 bases, with 13 bases left in between. CDR3 size: 13 residues. Germline V CDR1 and CDR2: MRHNA, SNTAGT. The CDR3 DNA follows: TGTGCCAGCAGCCGGGTATCTACGGATACGCAGTATTTT. Amino acid sequence: CASSRVSTDTQYF.

This chain links TRBV2 with TRBJ1-5; the match to TRBD1 covers 9 bases. Germline V gene data show CDR1 as SNHLY and CDR2 as FYNNEI. Trimming cost V 4 bases and J 1 base; bases outside gene matches: 2. CDR3 length: 15 amino acids. The CDR3 here is CASSVGQGSNQPQHF. The DNA of the CDR3 is TGTGCCAGCAGTGTGGGACAGGGAAGCAATCAGCCCCAGCATTTT.

The rearrangement links TRBV4-1 to TRBJ1-1; D not resolved. CDR1 and CDR2 from the germline V gene are MGHRA and YSYEKL. Trimming removed 1 base at V and 5 bases at J, with 11 bases between. The CDR3 totals 14 residues. The CDR3 region is CASSQVSEATEAFF. DNA of the CDR3: TGCGCCAGCAGCCAAGTATCGGAGGCTACTGAAGCTTTCTTT.

This sequence joins TRBV11-1 and TRBJ2-3, with D possibly matching TRBD2 (6 bases). This CDR3 is built from 15 residues. Germline V gene sequence: CDR1 SGHAT, CDR2 FQDESV (reference sequence). V lost 5 bases and J 2 bases, leaving 14 bases between the germline ends. CDR3 nucleotide sequence: TGTGCCAGCAGCCCCGCCGGGACTTACACAGATACGCAGTATTTT. Translating it yields CASSPAGTYTDTQYF.

The chain links TRBV5-1 to TRBJ2-3; 10 nucleotides agree with TRBD2. J lost 6 bases, V lost 4 bases, and 11 bases had no gene match. The CDR3 is 16 residues long. In germline, CDR1 is SGHRS, CDR2 YFSETQ. CDR3 loop: CASSKELAGLWDTQYF. The CDR3 DNA reads as TGCGCCAGCAGCAAGGAACTAGCGGGGCTTTGGGATACGCAGTATTTT.

The chain has TRBV5-4 and TRBJ2-5; TRBD1 aligns across 8 bases. The CDR3 length is 13 residues. CDR1 is SGHNT, CDR2 YYREEE, per germline (reference sequence). Trimming cost V 10 bases and J 2 bases; bases outside gene matches: 7. The CDR3 reads CAWTGTGQETQYF. In DNA, the CDR3 is TGTGCCTGGACCGGGACAGGTCAAGAGACCCAGTACTTC.

This rearrangement joins TRBV9 to TRBJ2-2; D is perhaps TRBD1 (5 bases). The CDR3 is 16 residues long. In germline, CDR1 is SGDLS, CDR2 YYNGEE. V gave up 2 bases and J gave up 1 base, with 12 bases separating them. The CDR3 region is CASSVGQGMNTGELFF. In nucleotides, the CDR3 is TGTGCCAGCAGCGTTGGCCAGGGAATGAACACCGGGGAGCTGTTTTTT.